Below, 8 T cell receptor beta chains from the same sample are listed, as sequenced in a study of a mutant IDH1 vaccine in newly diagnosed glioma. This sample's time point: week 47, end of study. Each vaccine dose was 300 ug of mutant IDH1 20-mer peptide, with topical imiquimod. Assay used: immunoSEQ multiplex PCR; TCRdb lists only in-frame clones, some missing. The sample contains 50,000 to 65,000 clones, about two thirds of which appear only once. The antigens of these receptors remain unknown. The sequencing here drew on peripheral blood mononuclear cells (PBMCs), taken from a glioma patient whose treatment included an IDH1 peptide vaccine. The origin of the receptors is a middle-aged man with glioma. Some clones in this sample may be carry-over from other donors' samples.

This clone came up a few times. The V gene is TRBV6-1, the J gene TRBJ2-5; 13 nucleotides match TRBD2. Germline assignment: CDR1 MNHNS and CDR2 SASEGT. V shed 7 bases and J 9 bases; nucleotides not matched to a gene: 8. The CDR3 has 14 amino acids. The CDR3 region has the DNA TGTGCCAGCATTGGGGGACTAGCGGGGAGAGCCCAGTACTTC. Translated: CASIGGLAGRAQYF.

The chain combines TRBV19 with TRBJ1-4; the match to TRBD1 covers 9 bases. In germline, CDR1 is LNHDA, CDR2 SQIVND (reference sequence). The CDR3 loop spans 15 amino acids. Trimming at V came to 3 bases and at J to 8 bases, leaving 7 bases not matched to a gene. CDR3 nucleotide sequence: TGTGCCAGTAGTATTTGGGGACAGGGCAGGGAAAAACTGTTTTTT. This gives the protein CASSIWGQGREKLFF.

The chain joins TRBV4-1 to TRBJ2-5, with 12 positions matching TRBD2. CDR1 MGHRA and CDR2 YSYEKL come from the germline V gene. V shed 1 base, J shed 4 bases, and the junction held 10 bases outside the gene matches. The CDR3 runs 18 residues. The CDR3 protein is CASSQGWTSGAGGETQYF. The DNA for the CDR3 is TGCGCCAGCAGCCAAGGATGGACTAGCGGGGCCGGGGGAGAGACCCAGTACTTC.

The chain is built from TRBV2 and TRBJ2-2; 9 bases agree with TRBD2. V lost 4 bases and J lost 4; bases outside the gene matches: 7. Germline-derived CDR1 and CDR2 are SNHLY and FYNNEI. The length of the CDR3 is 16 residues. Written as DNA, the CDR3 is TGTGCCAGCAGTGTATCAGCTAGCGGGGCCACCGGGGAGCTGTTTTTT. Translating it yields CASSVSASGATGELFF. The complete variable domain, with remaining parts taken from reference TRBV2 and TRBJ2-2, reads EPEVTQTPSHQVTQMGQEVILRCVPISNHLYFYWYRQILGQKVEFLVSFYNNEISEKSEIFDDQFSVERPDGSNFTLKIRSTKLEDSAMYFCASSVSASGATGELFFGEGSRLTVL.

The chain couples TRBV2 to TRBJ1-1; D is possibly TRBD1 (6 bases). V was clipped by 4 bases and J by 11 bases, with 8 bases between them. This CDR3 has 10 residues. Germline values: CDR1 SNHLY, CDR2 FYNNEI. Here the CDR3 DNA reads TGTGCCAGCAGTGGACAGGCGGCTTTCTTT. Encoded protein: CASSGQAAFF.

This clone has only a few counts. The CDR3 loop is CASSNGPLNQPQHF. The CDR3 coding sequence is TGTGCCAGCAGCAACGGGCCCCTAAATCAGCCCCAGCATTTT. This chain uses TRBV7-9 with TRBJ1-5; D is unresolved. This CDR3 spans 14 amino acids. V lost 5 bases to trimming and J lost 4 bases, with 12 bases between them. In germline, CDR1 is SEHNR, CDR2 FQNEAQ (reference sequence).

The chain combines TRBV6-1 with TRBJ1-4; D not certain. CDR3 size: 13 residues. Deletions cut 6 bases from V and 8 bases from J, with 13 bases between. Per the germline V gene, CDR1 is MNHNS and CDR2 is SASEGT. CDR3 bases: TGTGCCAGCAGCTCCGGAGGCACCGAAAAACTGTTTTTT. Translation: CASSSGGTEKLFF.

The chain combines TRBV6-5 with TRBJ2-5; D is possibly TRBD1 (5 bases). Germline CDR1 is MNHEY and CDR2 is SVGAGI. Trimming took off 8 bases at V and 1 base at J, with 8 bases between the two ends. CDR3 length equals 12 residues. For the CDR3, the DNA is TGTGCCAGCCAGGGTGTCCAAGAGACCCAGTACTTC. The encoded protein is CASQGVQETQYF.